Listed here are 10 T cell receptor beta chains from one sample, sequenced in a study of early T cells in non-severe SARS-CoV-2 infection. TCRdb used MiXCR to reprocess the 5' RACE reads, holding one entry per CDR3 protein. The repertoire holds 68,000 or so distinct CDR3 sequences, with over 9% as singletons. Sequencing input: whole blood. These receptors all stem from an adult who was a healthcare worker with PCR-confirmed SARS-CoV-2 infection or an uninfected control (not recorded which).

This rearrangement joins TRBV7-2 to TRBJ2-1, with D uncertain. V lost 5 bases to trimming and J lost 5 bases, with 13 bases between them. The CDR3 has 14 residues. CDR1 SGHTA and CDR2 FQGNSA come from the germline V gene. This CDR3 is CASSPVGFDNEQFF. The CDR3 region has the DNA TGTGCCAGCAGCCCAGTGGGTTTTGACAATGAGCAGTTCTTC.

This clonotype occurred many times. V is TRBV12-5 and J is TRBJ2-2, with no clear D. Trimming stripped 6 bases from V and 7 bases from J, with 6 bases between. The germline gives CDR1 LGHNT, CDR2 FRNRAP. The CDR3 covers 11 residues. CDR3 nucleotides: TGTGCTAGTGGCCTCCGCGGGGAGCTGTTTTTT. Its protein is CASGLRGELFF.

A note on this clonotype: Compared with germline, one end of the junction differs, possibly owing to a read error. The chain carries TRBV20-1 and TRBJ1-6, with 7 nucleotides matching TRBD1. This CDR3 region has 14 residues. Germline lookup yields CDR1 DFQATT and CDR2 SNEGSKA (reference sequence). CDR3 in DNA: TGCAGTGCTAGCCCAGGGGGGGATAATACACCCCTCCACTTT. Translated, it gives CSASPGGDNTPLHF.

The sample holds a few counts of this clonotype. This chain uses TRBV20-1 with TRBJ1-2; 8 bases align to TRBD1. The CDR3 contains 16 residues. The germline CDR1 and CDR2 sequences are DFQATT and SNEGSKA (reference sequence). J was trimmed by 0 bases and V by 0 bases; bases with no gene match: 6. The CDR3 DNA reads as TGCAGTGCTAGAGATCGGAGGACAGGGCCTAACTATGGCTACACCTTC. This codes for CSARDRRTGPNYGYTF.

A few counts support this clonotype. The chain employs TRBV12-3 or TRBV12-4 and TRBJ2-3; 11 nucleotides match TRBD2. V was clipped by 6 bases and J by 2 bases; unmatched bases: 16. The CDR3 runs to 19 residues. Here the CDR3 reads CASSQKRRGLAVNTDTQYF. As DNA, the CDR3 is TGTGCCAGCAGCCAAAAACGCCGGGGACTAGCGGTGAACACAGATACGCAGTATTTT.

Notes on this clonotype: One end of the junction does not line up with germline, which may come from a read error. The rearrangement uses TRBV3-1 and TRBJ2-7; 8 bases are a match to TRBD2. CDR3 length: 11 amino acids. CDR1 and CDR2 from the germline V gene are LGHDT and YNNKEL (reference sequence). CDR3 nucleotides: TGTGTCAGCAGCCGGGAGGGTAACTTGAACTTC. This sequence encodes CVSSREGNLNF.

This clonotype was counted between two and nine times. J is TRBJ2-2 and V is TRBV9, with TRBD2 as a possible D gene (6 bases). CDR1 SGDLS and CDR2 YYNGEE come from the germline V gene. V gave up 0 bases and J gave up 6 bases, with 12 bases separating them. This CDR3 comprises 15 residues. CDR3 in amino acids: CASSVAGGEPGELFF. The CDR3 bases are TGTGCCAGCAGCGTAGCGGGCGGGGAACCCGGGGAGCTGTTTTTT.

V gene TRBV6-5 combines with J gene TRBJ2-3, with a possible D match to TRBD2 (5 bases). V was cut by 3 bases and J by 7 bases, with 8 bases left in between. Germline assignment: CDR1 MNHEY and CDR2 SVGAGI. This CDR3 contains 12 residues. The CDR3: CASSYEGYTQYF. The CDR3 coding sequence is TGTGCCAGCAGTTATGAGGGATATACGCAGTATTTT.

CDR3 nucleotides: TGTGCCAGCAGTTTTGGGCCCAGGGACGAGCAGTACTTC. Its translation: CASSFGPRDEQYF. This chain connects TRBV5-5 to TRBJ2-7; TRBD1 is a possible D gene (5 bases). The CDR3 runs 13 residues. The germline gives CDR1 SGHKS, CDR2 YYEKEE (reference sequence). The V and J ends lost 5 bases and 5 bases respectively, with 14 bases between them.

In this sample, this clonotype turned up a few times. The chain joins TRBV15 to TRBJ2-1; D not resolved. The CDR3 totals 16 residues. Germline values: CDR1 LNHNV, CDR2 YYDKDF (reference sequence). The V and J ends lost 0 bases and 3 bases respectively, with 12 bases between them. The CDR3 nucleotides read TGTGCCACCAGCAGAGATCATGCCTGGAACTACAATGAGCAGTTCTTC. Its protein is CATSRDHAWNYNEQFF.